The entry that follows covers one TCR beta chain sequence. Its antigen remains unidentified. One base away there is no much larger clone; base qualities are not given. Peripheral blood was donated by five healthy children aged roughly 15-60 months who were having elective routine surgery, plus five healthy nonsmoking adults. A FACSAria III cell sorter was used to sort live, Annexin V-negative naive CD8+ T cells (CD3+CD8+CD45RA+CCR7+). Each sample yielded roughly 18,000 to 100,000 sorted naive CD8+ T cells. Mononuclear cells were isolated from diluted blood by Ficoll-Paque density gradient centrifugation. Before sorting, mononuclear cells were cryopreserved in roughly 10% DMSO with approximately 90% FBS and kept in long-term storage at -150 degrees C. Annexin V and antibodies against CD3, CD8, CCR7 and CD45RA were used to stain the thawed cells. The DNeasy Blood and Tissue Kit was used to extract genomic DNA from snap-frozen pellets of sorted cells.

This specimen comes from a study of naive CD8 T cells in extremely preterm neonates (dated by TCRdb to about 2017). About the study as a whole: An age range of 25-50 years is given for the adult participants in the abstract, whereas a range of 20-50 years is given in the methods. The study compared TCRbeta CDR3 repertoires of sorted naive CD8+ T cells across four age groups: extremely preterm neonates, term neonates, young children and adults.

The paper's findings and limits, for the study overall: Compared with the older groups, preterm CDR3s were shorter and closer to germline, carrying fewer N additions and showing less junctional trimming. A small sample size and variable productive template counts among preterm samples were noted by the authors as limitations. Prospective longitudinal studies of preterm and term neonates were called for by the authors so that T cell development could be tracked within individuals. The proportion of shared CDR3 nucleotide sequences was higher in preterm neonates (about 2.7%) than in term neonates (roughly 0.4%), young children (about 0.03%) and adults (0.01%). Compared with all other age groups, preterm neonates showed significantly lower iChao1 richness (p < 0.05) along with an even clone distribution, indicating a less rich repertoire.

CDR1 MNHEY and CDR2 SMNVEV are derived from the germline V gene (reference sequence). The CDR3 covers 13 residues, taking in both the cysteine and the phenylalanine. Of the read, only the CDR3 DNA is kept; its 39 bases are in frame from base 1. V loses 5 bases, J loses 2 bases, and the germline ends lie 9 bases apart. A two-step, bias-controlled multiplex PCR was used to amplify TCRbeta CDR3 regions from genomic DNA. Primers specific for every TRBV and TRBJ gene segment were included in the multiplex PCR. The immunoSEQ Assay was used to generate TCRbeta repertoire data. In the authors' own workflow: A relative-frequency ratio and a modified nearest-neighbor algorithm were applied to filter and cluster reads so that closely related sequences were merged. IMGT annotation was the basis for assigning V, D and J genes to CDR3 sequences. Template counts were corrected for PCR amplification bias by normalization and were quantified against synthetic TCR CDR3 analog sequences. Analyses were restricted to unique productive sequences, meaning in-frame CDR3 sequences without stop codons. The immunoSEQ Analyzer software was used to calculate iChao1 richness and clonality, with clonality defined as 1 minus Pielou's evenness. JMP was used for statistical testing, with Student's t-test or a non-parametric test applied depending on Shapiro-Wilk normality results. The source is immuneACCESS, and TCRdb retained only in-frame sequences with V and J called. Part of the clones is not carried over; for the studies checked, unresolved V genes explain less than half of this, and the remainder is unexplained. V, J and clone size are taken as reported in that table, and D and trimming were inferred from the DNA itself. The sample includes thousands of clones, with 97% observed a single time. The top ten clonotypes cover 0.75% of the sample.

Sequenced material: naive CD8+ T cells from blood. This clonotype originated in a human donor in good health. The V gene is TRBV27 and the J gene is TRBJ1-2; the D gene lacks a confident call. The CDR3 corresponds to CASSPLGNYGYTF. The DNA reads TGTGCCAGCAGTCCGCTGGGCAACTATGGCTACACCTTC.